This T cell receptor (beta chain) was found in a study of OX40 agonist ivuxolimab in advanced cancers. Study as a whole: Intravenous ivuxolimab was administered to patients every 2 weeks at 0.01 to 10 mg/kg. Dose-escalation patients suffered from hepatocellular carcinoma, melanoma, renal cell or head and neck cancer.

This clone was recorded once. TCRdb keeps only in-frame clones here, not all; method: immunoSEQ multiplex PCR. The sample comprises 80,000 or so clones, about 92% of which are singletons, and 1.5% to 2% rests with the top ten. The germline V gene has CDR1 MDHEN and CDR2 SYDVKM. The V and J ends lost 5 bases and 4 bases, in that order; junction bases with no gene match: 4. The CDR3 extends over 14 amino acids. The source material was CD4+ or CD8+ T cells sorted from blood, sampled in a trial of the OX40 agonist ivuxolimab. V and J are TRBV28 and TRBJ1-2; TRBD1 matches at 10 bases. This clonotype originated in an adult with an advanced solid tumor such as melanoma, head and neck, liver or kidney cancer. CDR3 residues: CASSPTGGAYGYTF. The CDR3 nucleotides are TGTGCCAGCAGTCCGACAGGGGGCGCCTATGGCTACACCTTC.